This entry lists 16 T cell receptor beta chains sequenced from one sample in a study of T cell responses to AZD1222 COVID-19 vaccine. This table comes from immunoSEQ multiplex PCR, and its TCRdb copy is limited to in-frame clones, with some not included. The sample lists about 79,000 clones; more than 70% were seen once. The sequenced sample was peripheral blood, obtained on day 0 of AZD1222 vaccination. These TCRs come from an adult in good health.

The chain employs TRBV18 and TRBJ1-5; maybe TRBD1 (6 bases). Looked up from germline, CDR1 is KGHSH and CDR2 is LQKENI. The V end lost 6 bases, the J end lost 3 bases, and 21 bases lay between the germline ends. This CDR3 spans 17 amino acids. In DNA, the CDR3 is TGTGCCAGCTCCCAGGGGAGGGGGGCAGGGACCAATCAGCCCCAGCATTTT. Amino acids: CASSQGRGAGTNQPQHF.

The rearrangement joins TRBV12-3 or TRBV12-4 to TRBJ1-3; D not certain. The CDR3 spans 11 residues. Trimming removed 6 bases from V and 4 bases from J, with 4 bases in between. CDR3 DNA sequence: TGTGCCAGCAGCCTCGGAAACACCATATATTTT. Its protein product is CASSLGNTIYF.

This sequence joins TRBV10-1 and TRBJ1-1, with no clear D. Trimming shortened V by 6 bases and J by 3 bases, and 14 bases separated the two germline ends. The length of the CDR3 is 14 residues. CDR1 and CDR2 (germline): WNHNN, SYGVQD (reference sequence). The CDR3 spells CASRKDPQDTEAFF. CDR3 DNA: TGCGCCAGCAGAAAGGACCCCCAGGACACTGAAGCTTTCTTT.

In this sample, this clone turned up a few times. The rearrangement links TRBV19 to TRBJ2-7, with TRBD1 identical over 10 bases. The CDR3 length is 15 residues. Germline CDR1 and CDR2: LNHDA and SQIVND (reference sequence). Trimming took 8 bases from V and 0 from J; bases not matched to a gene: 7. CDR3 in DNA: TGTGCCAGTGGCCGGGACAGGGGAGACTCCTACGAGCAGTACTTC. Translated: CASGRDRGDSYEQYF.

This clone was observed a handful of times. The V and J genes are TRBV7-9 and TRBJ2-1; 8 nucleotides match TRBD1. The CDR3 totals 12 residues. Germline V CDR1 and CDR2: SEHNR, FQNEAQ (reference sequence). V was pared by 5 bases and J by 10 bases, with 4 bases of the junction left unmatched. CDR3 residues: CASSPDRDEQFF. For the CDR3, the DNA is TGTGCCAGCAGCCCGGACAGGGACGAGCAGTTCTTC.

The J gene is TRBJ2-1, the V gene TRBV6-2 or TRBV6-3; TRBD2 might be the D (6 bases). This CDR3 spans 19 amino acids. The germline V gene encodes CDR1 MNHEY and CDR2 SVGEGT. V dropped 0 bases and J dropped 7 bases, with 25 bases sitting between them. CDR3 sequence reads: CASSYSTGSGGPGWNEQFF. The CDR3 nucleotides read TGTGCCAGCAGTTACTCTACTGGTTCCGGAGGGCCGGGTTGGAATGAGCAGTTCTTC.

This chain uses TRBV7-6 with TRBJ1-5; a possible D gene is TRBD1 (6 bases). Trimming took off 5 bases at V and 5 bases at J, with 16 bases between the two ends. Germline lookup yields CDR1 SGHVS and CDR2 FNYEAQ. The CDR3 loop spans 15 amino acids. The DNA for the CDR3 is TGTGCCAGCAGCGTAGATTGGGGGCGAGATCAGCCCCAGCATTTT. It yields the protein CASSVDWGRDQPQHF.

This chain links TRBV5-6 with TRBJ1-2; 7 nucleotides agree with TRBD1. Germline assignment: CDR1 SGHDT and CDR2 YYEEEE. V lost 0 bases to trimming and J lost 2 bases; unmatched junction nucleotides: 1. The CDR3 spans 14 residues. CDR3 sequence (DNA): TGTGCCAGCAGCTTGGGACAGGGAAACTATGGCTACACCTTC. It yields the protein CASSLGQGNYGYTF.

This clone was detected once. The chain has TRBV27 and TRBJ1-1, with D possibly being TRBD1 (5 bases). The CDR3 totals 15 residues. Trimming took off 9 bases at V and 3 bases at J, with 20 bases between the two ends. Germline-derived CDR1 and CDR2 are MNHEY and SMNVEV (reference sequence). The CDR3 here is CASRYGKGDHTEAFF. In nucleotides, the CDR3 is TGTGCCAGTAGGTACGGAAAAGGGGACCACACTGAAGCTTTCTTT.

The V gene is TRBV27, the J gene TRBJ2-3; D possibly uses TRBD1 or TRBD2 (5 bases each). V shed 5 bases and J shed 3 bases, with 21 bases lying between them. This CDR3 spans 17 amino acids. From germline, CDR1 is MNHEY and CDR2 SMNVEV (reference sequence). The CDR3 DNA reads as TGTGCCAGCAGTCCTACCGGGACCCGTAGGAAGACAGATACGCAGTATTTT. Translation gives CASSPTGTRRKTDTQYF.

The DNA of the CDR3 is TGTGCCAGCAGTTACAGGGTAAACTATGGCTACACCTTC. Residues: CASSYRVNYGYTF. This rearrangement joins TRBV7-8 to TRBJ1-2; weak D call: TRBD1 (6 bases). In germline, CDR1 is SGHVS, CDR2 FQNEAQ. The CDR3 is 13 residues long. The V end lost 6 bases, the J end lost 2 bases, and 10 bases lay between the germline ends. The variable domain in full, with the rest retrieved from reference TRBV7-8 and TRBJ1-2, is GAGVSQSPRYKVAKRGQDVALRCDPISGHVSLFWYQQALGQGPEFLTYFQNEAQLDKSGLPSDRFFAERPEGSVSTLKIQRTQQEDSAVYLCASSYRVNYGYTFGSGTRLTVV.

V is TRBV12-3 or TRBV12-4 and J is TRBJ1-6; D gene ambiguous. Trimming stripped 2 bases from V and 6 bases from J, with 5 bases between. The CDR3 contains 13 residues. The CDR3 nucleotides are TGTGCCAGCAGTTTATATAGTAATTCACCCCTCCACTTT. It specifies CASSLYSNSPLHF.

The chain links TRBV7-6 to TRBJ1-6, with D hard to call. V dropped 5 bases and J dropped 1 base, with 9 bases sitting between them. The CDR3 is made up of 15 amino acids. Germline V gene lookup returns CDR1 SGHVS and CDR2 FNYEAQ. The CDR3 nucleotides are TGTGCCAGCAGCCCGACGGGGTCCTATAATTCACCCCTCCACTTT. Translation gives CASSPTGSYNSPLHF.

The chain combines TRBV3-1 (or the pseudogene TRBV3-2) with TRBJ2-7, with TRBD1 matching 10 bases. The CDR3 spans 15 residues. Per the germline V gene, CDR1 is LGHDT and CDR2 is YNNKEL (reference sequence). The J segment lost 5 bases and the V segment lost 2 bases, leaving 6 bases of the junction unmatched. The CDR3 sequence: CASSQRDRGLHEQYF. CDR3 coding DNA: TGTGCCAGCAGCCAACGGGACAGGGGCCTGCACGAGCAGTACTTC.

DNA for the CDR3: TGCGCCAGCAGCCCGGGTGGACAGGGTGACGAGCAGTACTTC. Translation gives CASSPGGQGDEQYF. The chain carries TRBV5-1 and TRBJ2-7, with 8 bases that match TRBD1. The CDR3 has 14 amino acids. CDR1 SGHRS and CDR2 YFSETQ come from the germline V gene. V gave up 4 bases and J gave up 5 bases; unmatched junction bases: 8. Full variable domain (rest looked up from reference TRBV5-1 and TRBJ2-7): KAGVTQTPRYLIKTRGQQVTLSCSPISGHRSVSWYQQTPGQGLQFLFEYFSETQRNKGNFPGRFSGRQFSNSRSEMNVSTLELGDSALYLCASSPGGQGDEQYFGPGTRLTVT.

This clone was seen only once. The V and J genes are TRBV7-6 and TRBJ2-7; possibly TRBD2 for D (6 bases). Looked up from germline, CDR1 is SGHVS and CDR2 is FNYEAQ. This CDR3 has 18 amino acids. Trimming pared 0 bases from V and 7 bases from J, leaving 25 bases between. Written as DNA, the CDR3 is TGTGCCAGCAGCTTAGCGCTTTCCGGGAGCCTGAACATAAGGGAGCAGTACTTC. Translated, it gives CASSLALSGSLNIREQYF.